This T cell receptor (beta chain) was obtained from a study of shared T cell receptors in the human thymus. Trimming cost V 2 bases and J 5 bases; bases outside gene matches: 11. This CDR3 spans 19 amino acids. CDR1 is MGHRA and CDR2 is YSYEKL in the germline V gene. The method was immunoSEQ multiplex PCR; TCRdb's version includes in-frame clones alone and lacks a portion of them. The sample yields roughly 500,000 clones, roughly 74% seen once. These data also formed part of another study, on human thymus T cells.

Sequencing was performed on thymocytes. J is TRBJ2-3 and V is TRBV4-1; TRBD2 matches 15 bases. This TCR was sampled from a boy under two years old with a congenital heart defect. CDR3: CASSQRPGLAGGKEDTQYF. CDR3 bases: TGCGCCAGCAGCCAACGCCCGGGACTAGCGGGAGGAAAGGAAGATACGCAGTATTTT.